This is a list of T cell receptor beta chains from one sample in a study of CD4 and CD8 cells across lung adenocarcinoma regions. TCRdb recomputed calls from the PCR reads with MiXCR, one row per CDR3 protein. The sample has about 4,000 distinct CDR3 sequences; roughly 51% are singletons. The sequenced sample was CD4+ T cells from the margin of a lung tumor. The origin of the receptors is a female donor with lung adenocarcinoma. The CD4 and CD8 labels of this study may be unreliable. Each CDR3 is given with its conserved first and last residue. The order of the fields is V gene, CDR3 protein.

v_call: TRBV10-1; cdr3_aa: CASSGIGAWATNIQYF
v_call: TRBV6-1; cdr3_aa: CASSSPRGNYGYTF
v_call: TRBV6-5; cdr3_aa: CASSSGTGFGTQYF
v_call: TRBV6-1; cdr3_aa: CASHSWAHKQFF
v_call: TRBV6-1; cdr3_aa: CASSGLADGEAQYF
v_call: TRBV6-2/TRBV6-3; cdr3_aa: CASSYSTDTGELFF
v_call: TRBV6-1; cdr3_aa: CASTLNRGDRAQYF
v_call: TRBV6-1; cdr3_aa: CASRPGLAGDNTQYF
v_call: TRBV7-2; cdr3_aa: CASSFGGGGSGNTIYF
v_call: TRBV18; cdr3_aa: CASSPLRQDGEQFF
v_call: TRBV6-1; cdr3_aa: CASSPRTGPYEQYF
v_call: TRBV10-2; cdr3_aa: CAGSWDGDQETQYF
v_call: TRBV25-1; cdr3_aa: CASSEVGQGANVAGLSHDTGELFF
v_call: TRBV24-1; cdr3_aa: CATSGNRVEDMQYF
v_call: TRBV27; cdr3_aa: CASKSSYNSPLHF
v_call: TRBV6-1; cdr3_aa: CASSPWAGSSYNEQFF
v_call: TRBV6-5; cdr3_aa: CASSWGTDQETQYF
v_call: TRBV6-1; cdr3_aa: CASSDYRGITTYNEQFF
v_call: TRBV6-5; cdr3_aa: CASSSGPGTSEAFF
v_call: TRBV6-1; cdr3_aa: CASSEGAYNEQYF
v_call: TRBV10-2; cdr3_aa: CASRQGAGAKNIQYF
v_call: TRBV10-3; cdr3_aa: CAISVGLAGGPYEQYF
v_call: TRBV7-2; cdr3_aa: CASSFRTSGRNEQFF
v_call: TRBV27; cdr3_aa: CASSFLSRDRFEDRDEQFF
v_call: TRBV27; cdr3_aa: CASSSPPGGSEQFF
v_call: TRBV7-2; cdr3_aa: CASSLLGGDSTDTQYF
v_call: TRBV15; cdr3_aa: CATSRIQGSLGYEQFF
v_call: TRBV10-3; cdr3_aa: CAISDGGNEQFF
v_call: TRBV19; cdr3_aa: CASSPTNYEQYF
v_call: TRBV9; cdr3_aa: CASSVSQGVGDSPLHF
v_call: TRBV6-1; cdr3_aa: CASSEAPGTEQFF
v_call: TRBV12-3/TRBV12-4; cdr3_aa: CASSRPGQGTTEAFF
v_call: TRBV10-1; cdr3_aa: CASSEAGTDTQYF
v_call: TRBV27; cdr3_aa: CASSLSPGNTIYF
v_call: TRBV6-5; cdr3_aa: CASSYIQDGSYEQYF
v_call: TRBV11-2; cdr3_aa: CASSLSLAGATNEQFF
v_call: TRBV11-3; cdr3_aa: CASSPGTGSYNEQFF
v_call: TRBV6-5; cdr3_aa: CASSYRTSGRSNEQFF
v_call: TRBV10-1; cdr3_aa: CASSGIGAGSKDTQYF
v_call: TRBV11-2; cdr3_aa: CASSPPLAGVRNEQFF
v_call: TRBV27; cdr3_aa: CASSFRGGLAGGMRGANVLTF
v_call: TRBV6-1; cdr3_aa: CASSGRPDGTGELFF
v_call: TRBV6-5; cdr3_aa: CASSYTGGGYEQYF
v_call: TRBV4-1; cdr3_aa: CASSEAGWGTNMQYF